This is a list of T cell receptor beta chains from one sample in a study of Graves' ophthalmopathy and Graves' hyperthyroidism. Each CDR3 protein is one row after TCRdb ran MiXCR on the multiplex PCR reads. Of roughly 400,000 distinct CDR3 sequences in the sample, approximately 16% are singletons; the top ten hold more than 1.5%. The sample taken for sequencing was peripheral blood. Receptors were obtained from a woman aged 18-29 years with Graves' ophthalmopathy. CDR3s include the opening cysteine and the closing phenylalanine or tryptophan. Fields, in order: clone size, V gene, D gene, J gene, CDR3 DNA, CDR3 protein. D genes are given only for firm matches. Some rows have no size entry. The others give once, few or many, or a class for an expanded clone.

abundance: .
v_gene: TRBV28
d_gene: .
j_gene: TRBJ2-5
CDR3nt: TGTGCCAGCAGTTTCACGGAAGGGGAGACCCAGTACTTC
CDR3aa: CASSFTEGETQYF

abundance: many
v_gene: TRBV30
d_gene: .
j_gene: TRBJ1-1
CDR3nt: TGTGCCTGGAGTAAACCTGGCAGTGGCCCGGGAGCTTTCTTT
CDR3aa: CAWSKPGSGPGAFF

abundance: many
v_gene: TRBV28
d_gene: .
j_gene: TRBJ2-5
CDR3nt: TGTGCCAGCAGTCTTATAGGGACGGTCAAAGAGACCCAGTACTTC
CDR3aa: CASSLIGTVKETQYF

abundance: many
v_gene: TRBV11-2
d_gene: .
j_gene: TRBJ2-6
CDR3nt: TGTGCCAGCAGCATGGACAGCAGTCTCTCTGGGGCCAACGTCCTGACTTTC
CDR3aa: CASSMDSSLSGANVLTF

abundance: many
v_gene: TRBV20-1
d_gene: TRBD2
j_gene: TRBJ2-7
CDR3nt: TGCAGTGCCCCGGGACTACCTTCCTACGAGCAGTACTTC
CDR3aa: CSAPGLPSYEQYF

abundance: .
v_gene: TRBV19
d_gene: .
j_gene: TRBJ1-1
CDR3nt: TGTGCCAGCGCGTGGGGAATGAACACTGAAGCTTTCTTT
CDR3aa: CASAWGMNTEAFF

abundance: few
v_gene: TRBV6-2/TRBV6-3
d_gene: .
j_gene: TRBJ2-7
CDR3nt: TGTGCCAGCAGTTCCGCCGCTGTAGGGGACCAGTCCTACGAGCAGTACTTC
CDR3aa: CASSSAAVGDQSYEQYF

abundance: many
v_gene: TRBV5-1
d_gene: TRBD1
j_gene: TRBJ1-2
CDR3nt: TGCGCCAGCAGCTTGGTCGGACAGGAACATGGCTACACCTTC
CDR3aa: CASSLVGQEHGYTF

abundance: few
v_gene: TRBV5-6
d_gene: TRBD2
j_gene: TRBJ2-5
CDR3nt: TGTGCCAGCAGCCGCGGGGGGGTGCCAGAGACCCAGTACTTC
CDR3aa: CASSRGGVPETQYF

abundance: .
v_gene: TRBV20-1
d_gene: TRBD2
j_gene: TRBJ2-7
CDR3nt: TGCAGTGCGGAACCGGGACACCTAACTAGCGGGTACGAGCAGTACTTC
CDR3aa: CSAEPGHLTSGYEQYF

abundance: many
v_gene: TRBV7-8
d_gene: .
j_gene: TRBJ1-1
CDR3nt: TGTGCCAGCAGCCCAAGGAGGCCCAGTACTGAAGCTTTCTTT
CDR3aa: CASSPRRPSTEAFF

abundance: .
v_gene: TRBV27
d_gene: .
j_gene: TRBJ1-5
CDR3nt: TGTGCCAGAGTACCGGGACCGAGTAGCAATCAGCCCCAGCATTTT
CDR3aa: CARVPGPSSNQPQHF

abundance: many
v_gene: TRBV5-1
d_gene: .
j_gene: TRBJ2-7
CDR3nt: TGCGCCAGCTCCTCCCTACCTAGCGCAGCTTCCTACGAGCAGTACTTC
CDR3aa: CASSSLPSAASYEQYF

abundance: .
v_gene: TRBV2
d_gene: .
j_gene: TRBJ1-1
CDR3nt: TGTGCCAGCTCTTGGACAGTCATGAACACTGAAGCTTTCTTT
CDR3aa: CASSWTVMNTEAFF

abundance: many
v_gene: TRBV29-1
d_gene: TRBD2
j_gene: TRBJ2-5
CDR3nt: TGCAGCGTTGAGTACCTAGCGGGAGGCGGGACCCAGTACTTC
CDR3aa: CSVEYLAGGGTQYF

abundance: .
v_gene: TRBV13
d_gene: TRBD1
j_gene: TRBJ1-1
CDR3nt: TGTGCCAGCAGCTCCTCGACAGGGTGGGGTGAAGCTTTCTTT
CDR3aa: CASSSSTGWGEAFF

abundance: .
v_gene: TRBV10-3
d_gene: TRBD2
j_gene: TRBJ2-2
CDR3nt: TGTGCCATCAGCATGCTAGCGGGAGTTAACACCGGGGAGCTGTTTTTT
CDR3aa: CAISMLAGVNTGELFF

abundance: many
v_gene: TRBV12-3/TRBV12-4
d_gene: .
j_gene: TRBJ2-5
CDR3nt: TGTGCCAGCAGCTTTCGCAAGCAGGGCGGAGAGACCCAGTACTTC
CDR3aa: CASSFRKQGGETQYF

abundance: many
v_gene: TRBV18
d_gene: .
j_gene: TRBJ1-2
CDR3nt: TGTGCCAGCTCACCACCGAGGGTCAACTATGGCTACACCTTC
CDR3aa: CASSPPRVNYGYTF

abundance: many
v_gene: TRBV9
d_gene: .
j_gene: TRBJ1-1
CDR3nt: TGTGCCAGCAGCCATTATGGGGGGGAAGCTTTCTTT
CDR3aa: CASSHYGGEAFF

abundance: .
v_gene: TRBV6-2/TRBV6-3
d_gene: .
j_gene: TRBJ1-1
CDR3nt: TGTGCCAGCAGTTATGGCAGGCGGCGCACTGAAGCTTTCTTT
CDR3aa: CASSYGRRRTEAFF

abundance: few
v_gene: TRBV30
d_gene: .
j_gene: TRBJ1-4
CDR3nt: TGTGCCTGGAGTAGGACGCGGGGGGTGCGGGAAAAACTGTTTTTT
CDR3aa: CAWSRTRGVREKLFF

abundance: many
v_gene: TRBV12-3/TRBV12-4
d_gene: .
j_gene: TRBJ2-7
CDR3nt: TGTGCCAGCAGTACCGGGACCTATAACTACTACGAGCAGTACTTC
CDR3aa: CASSTGTYNYYEQYF

abundance: .
v_gene: TRBV5-1
d_gene: .
j_gene: TRBJ2-7
CDR3nt: TGCGCCAGCAGCCCGGGACAAGCCCAATACGAGCAGTACTTC
CDR3aa: CASSPGQAQYEQYF

abundance: many
v_gene: TRBV28
d_gene: .
j_gene: TRBJ2-7
CDR3nt: TGTGCCAGCAGTCCCTCGGAGAGCCACTACGAGCAGTACTTC
CDR3aa: CASSPSESHYEQYF

abundance: many
v_gene: TRBV30
d_gene: .
j_gene: TRBJ2-5
CDR3nt: TGTGTAGTGGGAGGCTTCCAAGAGACCCAGTACTTC
CDR3aa: CVVGGFQETQYF

abundance: many
v_gene: TRBV27
d_gene: .
j_gene: TRBJ2-2
CDR3nt: TGTGCCAGCAGTTTTTATGAGGGGAACACCGGGGAGCTGTTTTTT
CDR3aa: CASSFYEGNTGELFF

abundance: many
v_gene: TRBV6-5
d_gene: .
j_gene: TRBJ2-5
CDR3nt: TGTGCCAGCAGCCCCTCGGCCTCAGGGGAGACCCAGTACTTC
CDR3aa: CASSPSASGETQYF

abundance: many
v_gene: TRBV6-1
d_gene: .
j_gene: TRBJ2-7
CDR3nt: TGTGCCAGTACGAGGACAGGAGGGCACGAGCAGTACTTC
CDR3aa: CASTRTGGHEQYF

abundance: many
v_gene: TRBV12-3/TRBV12-4
d_gene: .
j_gene: TRBJ1-5
CDR3nt: TGTGCCAGCACGTGGGGGGATAGCAATCAGCCCCAGCATTTT
CDR3aa: CASTWGDSNQPQHF

abundance: many
v_gene: TRBV7-2
d_gene: .
j_gene: TRBJ1-5
CDR3nt: TGTGCCAGCAGCTCTACAGTAAATCAGCCCCAGCATTTT
CDR3aa: CASSSTVNQPQHF

abundance: many
v_gene: TRBV9
d_gene: TRBD2
j_gene: TRBJ2-7
CDR3nt: TGTGCCAGCAGCGTAGGACTAGCGGGCTACGAGCAGTACTTC
CDR3aa: CASSVGLAGYEQYF

abundance: many
v_gene: TRBV4-3
d_gene: .
j_gene: TRBJ2-7
CDR3nt: TGCGCCAGCAGCCAAGAACAGGGAATCCACGAGCAGTACTTC
CDR3aa: CASSQEQGIHEQYF

abundance: .
v_gene: TRBV6-1
d_gene: .
j_gene: TRBJ2-5
CDR3nt: TGTGCCAGCAGTGAACAGATGGAGACCCAGTACTTC
CDR3aa: CASSEQMETQYF

abundance: .
v_gene: TRBV25-1
d_gene: TRBD2
j_gene: TRBJ2-2
CDR3nt: TGTGCCAGCAGCTACCCCCTGGGACTAGCGGGGCGACCGAACACCGGGGAGCTGTTTTTT
CDR3aa: CASSYPLGLAGRPNTGELFF

abundance: many
v_gene: TRBV7-2
d_gene: TRBD2
j_gene: TRBJ2-5
CDR3nt: TGTGCCAGCAGCCCGGGTAGTAGCGGGATCCAAGAGACCCAGTACTTC
CDR3aa: CASSPGSSGIQETQYF

abundance: many
v_gene: TRBV4-2
d_gene: TRBD1
j_gene: TRBJ2-5
CDR3nt: TGTGCCAGCAGCCAAGACTCACAGGGGACCCAAGAGACCCAGTACTTC
CDR3aa: CASSQDSQGTQETQYF

abundance: .
v_gene: TRBV3-1
d_gene: TRBD1
j_gene: TRBJ1-1
CDR3nt: TGTGCCAGCAGCCGAGGACAGGCCTTCACTGAAGCTTTCTTT
CDR3aa: CASSRGQAFTEAFF

abundance: many
v_gene: TRBV28
d_gene: .
j_gene: TRBJ2-7
CDR3nt: TGTGCCAGCAGCCCTCATTCGGATTACTCCTACGAGCAGTACTTC
CDR3aa: CASSPHSDYSYEQYF

abundance: many
v_gene: TRBV28
d_gene: .
j_gene: TRBJ1-5
CDR3nt: TGTGCCAGCAGCCCGGTAGCGGGTGGGGGCAATCAGCCCCAGCATTTT
CDR3aa: CASSPVAGGGNQPQHF

abundance: many
v_gene: TRBV5-1
d_gene: .
j_gene: TRBJ2-6
CDR3nt: TGCGCCAGCAGCCCTTGGTCGGTGTCTGGGGCCAACGTCCTGACTTTC
CDR3aa: CASSPWSVSGANVLTF

abundance: many
v_gene: TRBV12-3/TRBV12-4
d_gene: TRBD2
j_gene: TRBJ2-4
CDR3nt: TGTGCCAGCAGTTTAGACTCGGGGGGGAACATTCAGTACTTC
CDR3aa: CASSLDSGGNIQYF

abundance: many
v_gene: TRBV5-5
d_gene: TRBD1
j_gene: TRBJ1-5
CDR3nt: TGTGCCAGCAGCCCGACAGGGGGTTCGGGACAGCCCCAGCATTTT
CDR3aa: CASSPTGGSGQPQHF

abundance: many
v_gene: TRBV7-6
d_gene: TRBD2
j_gene: TRBJ2-2
CDR3nt: TGTGCCAGCAGCCTAGGAACTAGCGGGAGCCCCGGGGAGCTGTTTTTT
CDR3aa: CASSLGTSGSPGELFF

abundance: many
v_gene: TRBV2
d_gene: .
j_gene: TRBJ1-1
CDR3nt: TGTGCCAGCAGTGAAGCGTGGAGGGGGAGGTCTGAAGCTTTCTTT
CDR3aa: CASSEAWRGRSEAFF